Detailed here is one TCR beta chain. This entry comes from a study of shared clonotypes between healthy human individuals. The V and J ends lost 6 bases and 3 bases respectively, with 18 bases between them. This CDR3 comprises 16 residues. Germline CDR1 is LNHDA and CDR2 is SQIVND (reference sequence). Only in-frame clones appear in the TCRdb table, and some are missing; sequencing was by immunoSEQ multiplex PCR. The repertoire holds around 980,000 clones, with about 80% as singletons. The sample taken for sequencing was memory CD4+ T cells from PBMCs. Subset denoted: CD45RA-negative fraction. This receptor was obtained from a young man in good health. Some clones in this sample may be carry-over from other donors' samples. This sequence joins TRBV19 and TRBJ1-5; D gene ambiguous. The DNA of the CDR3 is TGTGCCAGTAGAGACATGCTCCACCGGGCCAATCAGCCCCAGCATTTT. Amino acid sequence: CASRDMLHRANQPQHF. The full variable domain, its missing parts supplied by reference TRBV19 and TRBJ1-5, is DGGITQSPKYLFRKEGQNVTLSCEQNLNHDAMYWYRQDPGQGLRLIYYSQIVNDFQKGDIAEGYSVSREKKESFPLTVTSAQKNPTAFYLCASRDMLHRANQPQHFGDGTRLSIL.